This TCR beta chain appears in the sequencing data of a study of human T cells and chemical hapten exposure (dated by TCRdb to 2020 to 2023). Broadly, across the study: For sensitization, 2% DPC in acetone was applied to a roughly 2 cm by roughly 2 cm area of upper inner arm skin. Patients additionally received weekly therapeutic DPC doses to the scalp throughout the roughly 24-week study period. Patch testing on the upper back used Finn chambers containing 0.01% DPC, with scoring done after 6 days according to International Contact Dermatitis Research Group standards. Most of the patients in the cohort were female, and the cohort covered alopecia areata with under or over 50% scalp involvement, alopecia totalis and alopecia universalis. Libraries were pooled for sequencing, and per-sample TCR yields varied mainly because of small differences in library volumes within the pool. In alopecia patients, the study followed how the peripheral blood TCR repertoire changed in vivo over primary and secondary sensitization to diphenylcyclopropenone (DPC), a hapten. Patient blood was sampled pre-sensitization (week 0) and at 2, 6 and about 24 weeks after DPC sensitization. Around 30 alopecia patients provided blood for TCR sequencing at one to four time points (pre-sensitization, 2, 6 and 24 weeks).

Broader findings and caveats from the paper: Alopecia, a presumed autoimmune disease, was present in all patients, so the immune response of the patients might differ from that of healthy individuals. Compared with pre-sensitization or healthy control sets, expanded TCRs formed significantly more large CDR3 similarity clusters, which is consistent with antigen-driven responses. After repeated subsampling, the strength of the expansion versus patch-test correlation and the threshold at which it became significant changed. No change with DPC sensitization was found in the number of TCRs above 1 in 1000 frequency, and no evidence of global repertoire structure alterations was found. The number of PT1 expanded TCRs positively correlated with patch test score, significant at thresholds 8, 16 and 32 but not 4.

On this clonotype itself: Its binding antigen is unknown. One base away lies a much larger clone, so this may be a sequencing read error.

For CDR1 and CDR2, the germline V gene lists MGHRA and YSYEKL. The CDR3 covers 17 residues, taking in both the cysteine and the phenylalanine. Just CDR3 DNA is preserved here, 51 bases in frame from base 1. Library preparation used RACE. Sequencing took place on a NextSeq 500. Library preparation attached unique molecular identifiers to individual cDNA molecules for quantitative, reproducible TCR counting. Both TCR alpha and TCR beta chains were sequenced from each blood RNA sample. The paper's data handling went like this. A median of about 87,000 TCRs per sample was observed, with a range of about 23,224 to 690,600. V, J and CDR3 annotation of the TCR reads was carried out using the Decombinator software suite. Every sample was subsampled to the same number of TCRs (28,000) for the PS versus PT1 abundance plots. TCRs were defined as expanded if absent before sensitization and observed at least eight times at the 2-week time point. The public reads were run again by TCRdb, first through fastp at Q25 and then through MiXCR, and only productive beta chains were kept. All rows with the same CDR3 protein become a single entry with the most common DNA and genes. The V and J calls were not made by the authors but by TCRdb's processing. The sample table holds 370,000 or so distinct CDR3 sequences, of which approximately 5% were seen once. In total, the top ten clones hold roughly 2.4% of the sample.

The meaning of the sample's time point label: patch test 1, 2 weeks after DPC sensitization. In light of the paper, this sample's treatment or condition label describes: therapeutic diphenylcyclopropenone sensitization with weekly scalp DPC. At each patch-test visit, blood was drawn before the patch test was applied. Patients were considered eligible if aged 18 to 70, diagnosed with alopecia and deemed suitable for DPC therapy, and patients were excluded if pregnant. Unfractionated whole blood was collected in Tempus Blood RNA tubes, and total RNA was extracted from that blood. The sample here was whole blood, taken in connection with sensitization to the hapten diphenylcyclopropenone (DPC). The chain was built from TRBV4-1 and TRBJ1-2; the D gene is perhaps TRBD1, on 5 matching bases. This sequence was found in a woman aged 45-65 years with alopecia areata. Some clones in this sample may be carry-over from other donors' samples. CDR3 sequence: CASCQDGGSISNYGYTF. The DNA sequence is as follows: TGCGCCAGCTGCCAAGATGGGGGGAGTATAAGTAACTATGGCTACACCTTC.